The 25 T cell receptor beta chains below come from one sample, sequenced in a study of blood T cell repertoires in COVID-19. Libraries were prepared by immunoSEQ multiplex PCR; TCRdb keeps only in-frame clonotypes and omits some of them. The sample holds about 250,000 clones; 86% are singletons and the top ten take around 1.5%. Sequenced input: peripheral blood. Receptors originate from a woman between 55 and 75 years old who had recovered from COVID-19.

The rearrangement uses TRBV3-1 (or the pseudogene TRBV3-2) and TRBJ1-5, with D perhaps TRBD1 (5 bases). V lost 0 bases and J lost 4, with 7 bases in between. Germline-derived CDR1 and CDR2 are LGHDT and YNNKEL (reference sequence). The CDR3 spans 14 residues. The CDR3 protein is CASSQDAGNQPQHF. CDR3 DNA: TGTGCCAGCAGCCAAGATGCAGGGAATCAGCCCCAGCATTTT.

The CDR3 region has the DNA TGTGCCAGTAGTTTCCCGATGGACAGGGGTCGGATGAACACTGAAGCTTTCTTT. This sequence encodes CASSFPMDRGRMNTEAFF. The chain combines TRBV19 with TRBJ1-1, with 9 bases aligning to TRBD1. The CDR3 covers 18 residues. V was pared by 5 bases and J by 0 bases, with 13 bases of the junction left unmatched. Germline V gene sequence: CDR1 LNHDA, CDR2 SQIVND (reference sequence). Supplemented by reference TRBV19 and TRBJ1-1, the full variable domain reads DGGITQSPKYLFRKEGQNVTLSCEQNLNHDAMYWYRQDPGQGLRLIYYSQIVNDFQKGDIAEGYSVSREKKESFPLTVTSAQKNPTAFYLCASSFPMDRGRMNTEAFFGQGTRLTVV.

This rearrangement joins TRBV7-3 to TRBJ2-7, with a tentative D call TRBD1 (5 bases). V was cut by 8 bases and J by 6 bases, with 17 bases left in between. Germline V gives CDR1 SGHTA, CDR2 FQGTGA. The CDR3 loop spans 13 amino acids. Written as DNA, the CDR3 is TGTGCCAGCTCTTTAGGGCCAGGGATCGAGCAGTACTTC. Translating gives CASSLGPGIEQYF.

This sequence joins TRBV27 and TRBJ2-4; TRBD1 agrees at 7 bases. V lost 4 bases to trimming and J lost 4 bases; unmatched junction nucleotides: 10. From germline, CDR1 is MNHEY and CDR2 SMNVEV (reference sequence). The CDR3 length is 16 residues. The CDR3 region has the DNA TGTGCCAGCAGTTCGACCCGACAGGGAACGAAAAACATTCAGTACTTC. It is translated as CASSSTRQGTKNIQYF.

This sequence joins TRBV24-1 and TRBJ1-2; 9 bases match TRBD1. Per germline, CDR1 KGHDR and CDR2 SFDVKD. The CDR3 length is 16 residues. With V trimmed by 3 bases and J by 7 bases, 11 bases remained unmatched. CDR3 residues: CATSDTKDRGGGGYTF. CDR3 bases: TGTGCCACCAGTGATACAAAGGACAGGGGAGGAGGTGGCTACACCTTC.

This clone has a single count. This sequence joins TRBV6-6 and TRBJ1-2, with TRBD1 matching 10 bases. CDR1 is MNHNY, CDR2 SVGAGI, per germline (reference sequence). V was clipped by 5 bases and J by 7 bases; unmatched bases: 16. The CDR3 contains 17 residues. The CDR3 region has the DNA TGTGCCAGCAGTCCCTCCCTCGACAGGGGGCATTACGGTGGCTACACCTTC. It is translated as CASSPSLDRGHYGGYTF.

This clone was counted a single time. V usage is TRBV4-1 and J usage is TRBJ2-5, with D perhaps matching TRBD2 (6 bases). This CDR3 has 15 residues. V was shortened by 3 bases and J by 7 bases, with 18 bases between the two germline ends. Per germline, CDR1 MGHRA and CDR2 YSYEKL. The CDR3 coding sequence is TGCGCCAGCAGCCATGCGGGGTCCGCCGCATGGACCCAGTACTTC. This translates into CASSHAGSAAWTQYF.

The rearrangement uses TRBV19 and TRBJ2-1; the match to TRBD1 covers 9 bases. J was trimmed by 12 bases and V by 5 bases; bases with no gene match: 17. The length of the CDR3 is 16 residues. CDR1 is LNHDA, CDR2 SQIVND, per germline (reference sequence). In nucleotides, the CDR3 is TGTGCCAGTAGTTCCGTCCCGGGACAGGGATCGGAATCGCAGTTCTTC. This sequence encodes CASSSVPGQGSESQFF.

The CDR3 is CASSYRTAQETQYF. DNA of the CDR3: TGTGCCAGCAGTTACAGGACAGCTCAAGAGACCCAGTACTTC. The V call is TRBV27, the J call TRBJ2-5, with D perhaps matching TRBD1 (6 bases). The CDR3 spans 14 residues. Trimming removed 4 bases at V and 2 bases at J, with 11 bases between. Germline V gene data show CDR1 as MNHEY and CDR2 as SMNVEV (reference sequence).

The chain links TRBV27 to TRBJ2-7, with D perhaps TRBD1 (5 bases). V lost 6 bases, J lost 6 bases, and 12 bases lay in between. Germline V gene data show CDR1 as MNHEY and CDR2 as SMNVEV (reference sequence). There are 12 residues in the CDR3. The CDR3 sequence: CASSPGILEQYF. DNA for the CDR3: TGTGCCAGCAGCCCAGGGATCCTCGAGCAGTACTTC.

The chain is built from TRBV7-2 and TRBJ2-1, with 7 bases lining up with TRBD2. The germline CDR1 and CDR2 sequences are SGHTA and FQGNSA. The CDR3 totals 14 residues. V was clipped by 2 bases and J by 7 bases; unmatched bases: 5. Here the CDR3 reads CASSLFGRTNEQFF. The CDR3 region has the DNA TGTGCCAGCAGCTTATTCGGGAGGACTAATGAGCAGTTCTTC.

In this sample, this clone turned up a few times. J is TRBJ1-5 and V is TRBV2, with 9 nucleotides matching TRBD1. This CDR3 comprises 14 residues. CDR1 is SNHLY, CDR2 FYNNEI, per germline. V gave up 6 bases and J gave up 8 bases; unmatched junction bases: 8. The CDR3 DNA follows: TGTGCCAGCAGCGTGGACAGGGGCCGGGAGCCCCAGCATTTT. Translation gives CASSVDRGREPQHF.

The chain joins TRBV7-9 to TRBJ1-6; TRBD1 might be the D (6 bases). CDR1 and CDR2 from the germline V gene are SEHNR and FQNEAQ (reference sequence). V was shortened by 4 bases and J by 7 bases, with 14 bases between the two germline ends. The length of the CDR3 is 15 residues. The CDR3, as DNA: TGTGCCAGCAGCTCATTACAGGGTGGGAATTCACCCCTCCACTTT. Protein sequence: CASSSLQGGNSPLHF.

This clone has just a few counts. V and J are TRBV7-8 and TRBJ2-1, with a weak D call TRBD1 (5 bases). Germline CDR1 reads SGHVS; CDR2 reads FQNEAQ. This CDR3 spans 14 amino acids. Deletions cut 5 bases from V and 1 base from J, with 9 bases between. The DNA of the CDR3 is TGTGCCAGCAGCCCGACAGATTCCTACAATGAGCAGTTCTTC. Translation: CASSPTDSYNEQFF.

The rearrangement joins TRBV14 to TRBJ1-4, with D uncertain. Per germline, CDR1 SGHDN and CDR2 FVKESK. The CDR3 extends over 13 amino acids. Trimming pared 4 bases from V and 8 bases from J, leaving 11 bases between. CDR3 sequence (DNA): TGTGCCAGCAGCCCTCGGAGACGAGAAAAACTGTTTTTT. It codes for CASSPRRREKLFF.

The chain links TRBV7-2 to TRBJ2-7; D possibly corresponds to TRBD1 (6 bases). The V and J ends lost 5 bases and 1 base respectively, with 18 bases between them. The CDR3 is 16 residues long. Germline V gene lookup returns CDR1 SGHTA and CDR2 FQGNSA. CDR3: CASSTGWAGESYEQYF. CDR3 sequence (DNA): TGTGCCAGCAGCACAGGGTGGGCAGGGGAGTCCTACGAGCAGTACTTC.

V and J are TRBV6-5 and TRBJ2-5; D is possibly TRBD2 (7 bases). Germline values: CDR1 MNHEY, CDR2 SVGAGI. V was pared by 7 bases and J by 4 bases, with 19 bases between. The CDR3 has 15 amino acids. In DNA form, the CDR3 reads TGTGCCAGCAAAATCGGGGGGCGCGGGGCAGAGACCCAGTACTTC. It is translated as CASKIGGRGAETQYF.

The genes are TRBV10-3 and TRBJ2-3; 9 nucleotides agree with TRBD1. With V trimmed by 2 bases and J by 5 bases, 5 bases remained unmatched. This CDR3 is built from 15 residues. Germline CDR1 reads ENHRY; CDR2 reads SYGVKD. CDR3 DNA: TGTGCCATCAGTGAGGGGACAGGGCGGGAAGATACGCAGTATTTT. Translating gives CAISEGTGREDTQYF.

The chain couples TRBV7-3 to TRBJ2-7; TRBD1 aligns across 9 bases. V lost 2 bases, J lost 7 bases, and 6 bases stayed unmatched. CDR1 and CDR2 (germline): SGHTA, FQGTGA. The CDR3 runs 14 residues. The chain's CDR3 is CASSLVDRGGEQYF. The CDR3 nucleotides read TGTGCCAGCAGCTTAGTGGACAGGGGAGGGGAGCAGTACTTC. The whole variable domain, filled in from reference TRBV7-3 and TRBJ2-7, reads GAGVSQTPSNKVTEKGKYVELRCDPISGHTALYWYRQSLGQGPEFLIYFQGTGAADDSGLPNDRFFAVRPEGSVSTLKIQRTERGDSAVYLCASSLVDRGGEQYFGPGTRLTVT.

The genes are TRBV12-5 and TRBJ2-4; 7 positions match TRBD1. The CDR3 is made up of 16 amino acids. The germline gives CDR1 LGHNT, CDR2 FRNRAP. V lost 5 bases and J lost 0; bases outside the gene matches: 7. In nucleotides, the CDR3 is TGTGCTAGTGGTGACGGACAGGTTGCAGCCAAAAACATTCAGTACTTC. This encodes CASGDGQVAAKNIQYF.

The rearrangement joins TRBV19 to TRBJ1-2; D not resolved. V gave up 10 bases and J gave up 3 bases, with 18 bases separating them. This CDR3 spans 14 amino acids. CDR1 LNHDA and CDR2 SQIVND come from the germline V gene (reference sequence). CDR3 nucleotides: TGTGCCACCCGTCGAGAGGTTGACTACTATGGCTACACCTTC. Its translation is CATRREVDYYGYTF.

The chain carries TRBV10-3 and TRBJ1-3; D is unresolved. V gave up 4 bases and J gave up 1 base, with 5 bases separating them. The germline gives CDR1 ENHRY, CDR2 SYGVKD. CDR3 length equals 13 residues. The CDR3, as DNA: TGTGCCATCAGTGCCTCTTCTGGAAACACCATATATTTT. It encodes CAISASSGNTIYF.

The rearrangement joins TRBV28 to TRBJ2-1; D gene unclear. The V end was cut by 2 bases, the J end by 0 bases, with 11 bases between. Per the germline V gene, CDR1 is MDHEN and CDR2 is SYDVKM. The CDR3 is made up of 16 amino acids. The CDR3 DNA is TGTGCCAGCAGTTTAGGGCAGCTGAGCTCCTACAATGAGCAGTTCTTC. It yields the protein CASSLGQLSSYNEQFF. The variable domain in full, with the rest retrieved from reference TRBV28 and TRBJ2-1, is DVKVTQSSRYLVKRTGEKVFLECVQDMDHENMFWYRQDPGLGLRLIYFSYDVKMKEKGDIPEGYSVSREKKERFSLILESASTNQTSMYLCASSLGQLSSYNEQFFGPGTRLTVL.

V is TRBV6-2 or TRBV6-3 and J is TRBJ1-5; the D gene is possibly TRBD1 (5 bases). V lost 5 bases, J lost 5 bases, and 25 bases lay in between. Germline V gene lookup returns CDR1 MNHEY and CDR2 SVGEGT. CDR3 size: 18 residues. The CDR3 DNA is TGTGCCAGCAGTGCTCCTCAGACAGCAGGAATTAGGGATCAGCCCCAGCATTTT. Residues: CASSAPQTAGIRDQPQHF.

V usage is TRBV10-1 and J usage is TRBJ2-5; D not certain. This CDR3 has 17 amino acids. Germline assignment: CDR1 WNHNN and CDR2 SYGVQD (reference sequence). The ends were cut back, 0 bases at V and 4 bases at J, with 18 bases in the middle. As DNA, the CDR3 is TGCGCCAGCAGTGAGTCAACAGTGCCAATGGTTGGAGAGACCCAGTACTTC. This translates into CASSESTVPMVGETQYF.